This TCR beta chain comes out of a study of blood T cell repertoires in COVID-19. For the study at large: Acute and convalescent COVID-19 samples came from the United States, Italy and Spain. Nucleic acid was either cDNA or gDNA, and it came from T cells, B-cell-depleted T cells, or PBMCs.

The CDR3 consists of 15 residues. V shed 1 base, J shed 5 bases, and the junction held 5 bases outside the gene matches. Germline loops: CDR1 LNHNV, CDR2 YYDKDF (reference sequence). Per the original data handling: Estimation of nucleated cell counts was performed using reference gene primer amplification. Measured with immunoSEQ multiplex PCR; TCRdb has only the in-frame clones, and not every one. D and trimming come from the DNA, and the V and J calls and clone size come from that table. The sample holds over 250,000 clones; 60% to 75% are singletons and the top ten take 3% to 3.5%. The V call is TRBV15, the J call TRBJ2-7; 10 bases fit TRBD2. The sequenced material came from peripheral blood. This TCR came from a woman at least 80 years old with acute or convalescent COVID-19. CDR3 in amino acids: CATSRGSGGANEQYF. CDR3 nucleotide sequence: TGTGCCACCAGCAGAGGGAGCGGGGGGGCAAACGAGCAGTACTTC.